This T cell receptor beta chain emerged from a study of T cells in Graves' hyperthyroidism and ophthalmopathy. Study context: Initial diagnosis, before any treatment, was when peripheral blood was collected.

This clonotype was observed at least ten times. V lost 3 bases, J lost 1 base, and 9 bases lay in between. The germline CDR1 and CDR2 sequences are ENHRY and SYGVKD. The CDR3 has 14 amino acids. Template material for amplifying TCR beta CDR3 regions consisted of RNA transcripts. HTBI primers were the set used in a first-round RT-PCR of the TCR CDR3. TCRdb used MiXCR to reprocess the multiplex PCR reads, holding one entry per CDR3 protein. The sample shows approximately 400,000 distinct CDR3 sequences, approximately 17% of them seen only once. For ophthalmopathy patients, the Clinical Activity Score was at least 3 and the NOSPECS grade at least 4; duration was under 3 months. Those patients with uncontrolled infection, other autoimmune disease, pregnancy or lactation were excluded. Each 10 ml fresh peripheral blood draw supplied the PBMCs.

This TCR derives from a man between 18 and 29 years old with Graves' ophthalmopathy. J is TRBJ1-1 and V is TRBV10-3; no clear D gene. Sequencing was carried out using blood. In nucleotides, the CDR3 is TGTGCCATCAGTGAAGGTCTCCCGAACACTGAAGCTTTCTTT. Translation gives CAISEGLPNTEAFF.